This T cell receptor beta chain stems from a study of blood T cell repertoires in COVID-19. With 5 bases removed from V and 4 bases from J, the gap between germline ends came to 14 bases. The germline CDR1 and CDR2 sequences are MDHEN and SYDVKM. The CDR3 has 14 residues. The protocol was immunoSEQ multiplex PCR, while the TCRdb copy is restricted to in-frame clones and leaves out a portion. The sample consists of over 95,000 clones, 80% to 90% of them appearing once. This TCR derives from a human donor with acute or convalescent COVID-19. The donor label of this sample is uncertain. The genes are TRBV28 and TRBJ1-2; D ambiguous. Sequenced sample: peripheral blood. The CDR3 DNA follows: TGTGCCAGCAGTCTAGGCGGGGAGGGCTATGGCTACACCTTC. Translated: CASSLGGEGYGYTF.